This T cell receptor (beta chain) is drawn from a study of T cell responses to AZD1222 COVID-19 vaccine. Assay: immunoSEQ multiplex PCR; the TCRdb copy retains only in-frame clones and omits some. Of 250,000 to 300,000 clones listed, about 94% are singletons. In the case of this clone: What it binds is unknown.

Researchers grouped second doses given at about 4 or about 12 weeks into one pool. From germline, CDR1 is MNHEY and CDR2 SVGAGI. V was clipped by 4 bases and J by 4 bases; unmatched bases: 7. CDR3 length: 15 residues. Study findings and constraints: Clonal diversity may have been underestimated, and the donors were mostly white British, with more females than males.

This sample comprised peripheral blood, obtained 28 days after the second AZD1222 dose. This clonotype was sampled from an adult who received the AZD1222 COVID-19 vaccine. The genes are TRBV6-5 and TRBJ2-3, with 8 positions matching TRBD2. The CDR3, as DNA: TGTGCCAGCAGTTCCGGGAGGGGTGACGCAGATACGCAGTATTTT. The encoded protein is CASSSGRGDADTQYF.